These T cell receptor beta chains were read from a single sample in a study of chemoradiotherapy in HPV16-positive cancers. Assay used: immunoSEQ multiplex PCR; TCRdb lists only in-frame clones, some missing. Of under 35,000 clones listed, 93% are singletons. This specimen was blood, taken from a patient who underwent chemoradiotherapy. The receptors were gathered from a human donor with HPV-associated anogenital cancer. Both conserved end residues are part of each CDR3. Fields, in order: CDR3 length, J gene, D gene, clone size, V gene, CDR3 DNA, CDR3 protein. D genes are given only for firm matches. The listing skips clone size in some rows; elsewhere it reads once, few, many or a size class.

15,TRBJ2-7,TRBD1,NA,TRBV6-5,TGTGCCAGCACTAAGGGACAGGGGTTTTCCTACGAGCAGTACTTC,CASTKGQGFSYEQYF
12,TRBJ2-3,NA,NA,TRBV29-1,TGCAGCGTTGAAGATCAGCTTGCTACGCAGTATTTT,CSVEDQLATQYF
13,TRBJ1-1,NA,NA,TRBV18,TGTGCCAGCTCACCATCCGAGAACACTGAAGCTTTCTTT,CASSPSENTEAFF
18,TRBJ2-6,NA,NA,TRBV9,TGTGCCAGCAGCACCGCCCATGGGGGACTCTCTGGGGCCAACGTCCTGACTTTC,CASSTAHGGLSGANVLTF
14,TRBJ2-4,TRBD1,NA,TRBV9,TGTGCCAGCAGTCAGGGACAGGATAAAAACATTCAGTACTTC,CASSQGQDKNIQYF
13,TRBJ1-1,NA,NA,TRBV29-1,TGCAGCGTCAATACCGTTGCGAACACTGAAGCTTTCTTT,CSVNTVANTEAFF
17,TRBJ2-3,TRBD1,NA,TRBV5-6,TGTGCCAGCAGCCAAACGGAGACAGGGAGTGAGGCCGATACGCAGTATTTT,CASSQTETGSEADTQYF
14,TRBJ1-2,TRBD1,NA,TRBV2,TGTGCCAGCAGTGAAGAAGGACAGGGGGCCCCCATCACCTTC,CASSEEGQGAPITF
14,TRBJ1-2,NA,NA,TRBV6-1,TGTGCCAGCAGGAGTCCGAAGGCTAACTATGGCTACACCTTC,CASRSPKANYGYTF
16,TRBJ1-2,TRBD1,NA,TRBV4-2,TGTGCCAGCAGCCAAGATAGGACAGGTGGAGGGTATGGCTACACCTTC,CASSQDRTGGGYGYTF
14,TRBJ2-5,NA,NA,TRBV5-1,TGCGCCAGCGGTAGTGGTTCGGGTAGGGAGACCCAGTACTTC,CASGSGSGRETQYF
15,TRBJ2-1,TRBD1,NA,TRBV7-2,TGTGCCAGCATGCTAGGGGGCAACTACTACAATGAGCAGTTCTTC,CASMLGGNYYNEQFF
14,TRBJ1-1,NA,once,TRBV15,TGTGCCACCAGCAGAGGGGGGGTGAACACTGAAGCTTTCTTT,CATSRGGVNTEAFF
12,TRBJ1-1,NA,NA,TRBV19,TGTGCCACCCCACGGGGGAACACTGAAGCTTTCTTT,CATPRGNTEAFF
13,TRBJ1-2,TRBD1,NA,TRBV28,TGTGCCAGCCTTGGCAGACAGGGGGCGGGCTACACCTTC,CASLGRQGAGYTF
14,TRBJ2-7,NA,once,TRBV19,TGTGCCAGTGGCCGGACGGGCGACTCCTACGAGCAGTACTTC,CASGRTGDSYEQYF
14,TRBJ2-5,NA,NA,TRBV7-6,TGTGCCAGCAGCTTAGGGGGGACGATAGAGACCCAGTACTTC,CASSLGGTIETQYF
15,TRBJ2-7,NA,NA,TRBV7-2,TGTGCCAGCAGCTTAGGCACAGTTTCCACCTACGAGCAGTACTTC,CASSLGTVSTYEQYF
16,TRBJ2-7,NA,once,TRBV5-5,TGTGCCAGCAGTTTGGAGTTTACTCAGGTGACCTACGAGCAGTACTTC,CASSLEFTQVTYEQYF
15,TRBJ2-3,NA,NA,TRBV25-1,TGTGCCAGCAGTGGAACCACAGGGAACACAGATACGCAGTATTTT,CASSGTTGNTDTQYF
14,TRBJ1-1,TRBD1,NA,TRBV11-2,TGTGCCAGCAGCAGGGACAGTCGAGGGACTGAAGCTTTCTTT,CASSRDSRGTEAFF
16,TRBJ2-7,TRBD2,NA,TRBV7-8,TGTGCCAGCAGCTTAGGAACTAGCGGGGGCTCCTACGAGCAGTACTTC,CASSLGTSGGSYEQYF